In this sample, the clone carrying this TCR beta chain turned up a few times. Its antigen remains unidentified. Trimming shortened V by 4 bases and J by 6 bases, and 11 bases separated the two germline ends. Germline V gene data show CDR1 as SGHNT and CDR2 as YYREEE (reference sequence). The CDR3 has 13 residues. These data are taken from a study of OX40 agonist ivuxolimab in advanced cancers. Whole-study context: Under the entry rules, prior anti-PD-1, anti-PD-L1 or anti-CTLA-4 therapy was allowed, and approximately 40% had some. Study-level points and caveats: There were also nonresponders showing low normalized T-cell clonal expansion. Both blood CD4+ and CD8+ T cells showed clonal growth by week 6 at 0.1 to 3.0 mg/kg.

Produced via immunoSEQ multiplex PCR; TCRdb's table is partial and in-frame only. The sample has around 52,000 clones, approximately 86% seen once. The sequence came from an adult with an advanced solid tumor such as melanoma, head and neck, liver or kidney cancer. Material: CD4+ or CD8+ T cells sorted from blood, obtained in a trial of the OX40 agonist ivuxolimab. The rearrangement uses TRBV5-4 and TRBJ2-1; no clear D gene. As DNA, the CDR3 is TGTGCCAGCAGCCCACTGGCCGGCAATGAGCAGTTCTTC. Protein sequence: CASSPLAGNEQFF. Combining the CDR3 with reference TRBV5-4 and TRBJ2-1 gives the whole variable domain ETGVTQSPTHLIKTRGQQVTLRCSSQSGHNTVSWYQQALGQGPQFIFQYYREEENGRGNFPPRFSGLQFPNYSSELNVNALELDDSALYLCASSPLAGNEQFFGPGTRLTVL.